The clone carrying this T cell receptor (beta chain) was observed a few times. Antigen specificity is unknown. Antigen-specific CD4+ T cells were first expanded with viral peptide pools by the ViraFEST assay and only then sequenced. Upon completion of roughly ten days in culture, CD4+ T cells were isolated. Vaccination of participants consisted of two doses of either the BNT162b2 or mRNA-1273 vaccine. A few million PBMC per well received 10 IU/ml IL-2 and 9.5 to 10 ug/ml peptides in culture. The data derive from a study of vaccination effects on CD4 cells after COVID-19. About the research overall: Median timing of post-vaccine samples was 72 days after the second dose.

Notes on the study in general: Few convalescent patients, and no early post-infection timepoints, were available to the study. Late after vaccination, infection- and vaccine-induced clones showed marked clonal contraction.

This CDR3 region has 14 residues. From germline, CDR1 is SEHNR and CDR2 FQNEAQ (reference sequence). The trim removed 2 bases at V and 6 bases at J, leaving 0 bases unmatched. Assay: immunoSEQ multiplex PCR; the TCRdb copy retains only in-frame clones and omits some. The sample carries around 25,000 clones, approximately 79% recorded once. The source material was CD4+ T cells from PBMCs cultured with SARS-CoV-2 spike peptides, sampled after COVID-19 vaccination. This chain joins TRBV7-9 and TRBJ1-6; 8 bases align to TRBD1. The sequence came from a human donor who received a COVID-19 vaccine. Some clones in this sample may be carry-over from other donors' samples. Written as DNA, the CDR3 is TGTGCCAGCAGCTTACAGGGGGCTAATTCACCCCTCCACTTT. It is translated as CASSLQGANSPLHF. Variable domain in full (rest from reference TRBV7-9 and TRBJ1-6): DTGVSQNPRHKITKRGQNVTFRCDPISEHNRLYWYRQTLGQGPEFLTYFQNEAQLEKSRLLSDRFSAERPKGSFSTLEIQRTEQGDSAMYLCASSLQGANSPLHFGNGTRLTVT.